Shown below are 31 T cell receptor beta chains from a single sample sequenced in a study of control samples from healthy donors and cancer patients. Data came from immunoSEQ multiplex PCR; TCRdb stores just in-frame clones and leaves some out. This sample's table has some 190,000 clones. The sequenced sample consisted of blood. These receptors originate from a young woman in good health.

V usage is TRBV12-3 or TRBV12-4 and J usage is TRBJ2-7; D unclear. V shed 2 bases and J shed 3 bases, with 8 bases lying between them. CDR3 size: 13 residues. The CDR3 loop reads CASSLLLGYEQYF. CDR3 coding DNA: TGTGCCAGCAGTTTACTCCTGGGCTACGAGCAGTACTTC.

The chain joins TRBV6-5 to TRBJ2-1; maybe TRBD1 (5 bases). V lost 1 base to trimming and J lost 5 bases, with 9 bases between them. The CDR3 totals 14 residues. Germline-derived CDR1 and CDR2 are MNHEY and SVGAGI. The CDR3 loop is CASSYWGGDNEQFF. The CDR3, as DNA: TGTGCCAGCAGTTACTGGGGCGGAGACAATGAGCAGTTCTTC.

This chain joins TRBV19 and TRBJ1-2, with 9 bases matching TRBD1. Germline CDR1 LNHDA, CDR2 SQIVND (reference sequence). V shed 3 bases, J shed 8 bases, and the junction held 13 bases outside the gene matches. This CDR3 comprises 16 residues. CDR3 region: CASSIRQGVSSLGYTF. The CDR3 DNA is TGTGCCAGTAGTATCAGACAGGGGGTCTCATCTCTCGGCTACACCTTC.

CDR3 protein: CASSQFSGSLSYEQYF. CDR3 nucleotide sequence: TGTGCCAGCAGCCAATTCTCTGGCAGCCTCTCCTACGAGCAGTACTTC. The rearrangement uses TRBV3-1 (or the pseudogene TRBV3-2) and TRBJ2-7; no reliable D call. CDR3 length equals 16 residues. Trimming left V 2 bases short and J 0 bases short, with 14 bases between. The V gene's germline CDR1 is LGHDT and CDR2 YNNKEL (reference sequence).

CDR3 nucleotides: TGTGCCAGCTCATCCCTAGCGGGGCTCACAGATACGCAGTATTTT. This translates into CASSSLAGLTDTQYF. V usage is TRBV18 and J usage is TRBJ2-3, with 9 nucleotides matching TRBD2. The V gene's germline CDR1 is KGHSH and CDR2 LQKENI. CDR3 size: 15 residues. The V gene end was trimmed by 5 bases and the J gene end by 2 bases; junction bases not matched to a gene: 5.

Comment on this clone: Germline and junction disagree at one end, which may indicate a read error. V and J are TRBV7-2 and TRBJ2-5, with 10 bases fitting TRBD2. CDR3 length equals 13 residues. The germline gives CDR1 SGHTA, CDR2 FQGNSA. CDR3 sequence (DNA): TGTGCCAGCAGCCTAGCGGGGGTAGAGACCCAGTACTTC. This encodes CASSLAGVETQYF.

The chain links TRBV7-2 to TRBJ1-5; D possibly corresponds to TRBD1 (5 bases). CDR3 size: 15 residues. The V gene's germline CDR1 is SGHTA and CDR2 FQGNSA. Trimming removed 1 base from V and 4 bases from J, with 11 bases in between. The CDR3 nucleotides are TGTGCCAGCAGCTTAGTCGGGGGTGGTAATCAGCCCCAGCATTTT. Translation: CASSLVGGGNQPQHF.

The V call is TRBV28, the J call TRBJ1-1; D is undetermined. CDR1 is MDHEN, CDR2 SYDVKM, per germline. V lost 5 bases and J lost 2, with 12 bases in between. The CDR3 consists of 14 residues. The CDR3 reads CASSPPSGNTEAFF. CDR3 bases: TGTGCCAGCAGTCCGCCGTCGGGAAACACTGAAGCTTTCTTT.

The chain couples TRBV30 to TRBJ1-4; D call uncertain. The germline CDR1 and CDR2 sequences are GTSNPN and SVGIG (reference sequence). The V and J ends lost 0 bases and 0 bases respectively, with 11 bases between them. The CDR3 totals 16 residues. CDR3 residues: CAWSVSGQSTNEKLFF. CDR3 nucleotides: TGTGCCTGGAGTGTAAGTGGGCAGTCAACTAATGAAAAACTGTTTTTT.

The CDR3 protein is CASSFGAGYYNEQFF. The DNA of the CDR3 is TGTGCCAGCAGCTTTGGGGCAGGCTACTACAATGAGCAGTTCTTC. The gene calls are TRBV5-8 and TRBJ2-1, with D tentatively TRBD1 (5 bases). Germline V gene lookup returns CDR1 SGHTS and CDR2 YDEGEE. V lost 2 bases to trimming and J lost 3 bases, with 12 bases between them. The CDR3 runs 15 residues.

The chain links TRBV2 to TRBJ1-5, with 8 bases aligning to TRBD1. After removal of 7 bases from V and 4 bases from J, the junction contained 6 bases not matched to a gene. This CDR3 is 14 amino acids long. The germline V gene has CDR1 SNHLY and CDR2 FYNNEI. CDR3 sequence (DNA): TGTGCCAGCAAGAGACAGGGGAATAATCAGCCCCAGCATTTT. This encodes CASKRQGNNQPQHF.

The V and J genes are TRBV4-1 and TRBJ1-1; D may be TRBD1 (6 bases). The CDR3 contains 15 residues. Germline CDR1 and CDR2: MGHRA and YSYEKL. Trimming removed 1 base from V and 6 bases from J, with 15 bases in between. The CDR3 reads CASSQVGGIKAEAFF. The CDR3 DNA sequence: TGCGCCAGCAGCCAAGTTGGGGGCATAAAGGCTGAAGCTTTCTTT.

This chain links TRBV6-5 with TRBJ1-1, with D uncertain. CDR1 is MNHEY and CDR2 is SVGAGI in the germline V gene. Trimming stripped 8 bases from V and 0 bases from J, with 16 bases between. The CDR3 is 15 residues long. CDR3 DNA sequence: TGTGCCAGCCGATACGAAACCGGGGTGAACACTGAAGCTTTCTTT. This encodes CASRYETGVNTEAFF.

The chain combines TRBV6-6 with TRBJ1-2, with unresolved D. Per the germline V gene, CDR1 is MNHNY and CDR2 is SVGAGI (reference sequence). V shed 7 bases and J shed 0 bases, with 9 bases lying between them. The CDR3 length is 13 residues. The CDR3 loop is CASNDGSNYGYTF. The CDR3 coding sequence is TGTGCCAGCAACGACGGGTCTAACTATGGCTACACCTTC.

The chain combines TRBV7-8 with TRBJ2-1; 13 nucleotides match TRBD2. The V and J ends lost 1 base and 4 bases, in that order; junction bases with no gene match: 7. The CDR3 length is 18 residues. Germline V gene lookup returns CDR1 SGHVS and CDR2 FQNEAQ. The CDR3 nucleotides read TGTGCCAGCAGCTTAGGGACTAGCGGGGGAGCGGGTTACAATGAGCAGTTCTTC. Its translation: CASSLGTSGGAGYNEQFF.

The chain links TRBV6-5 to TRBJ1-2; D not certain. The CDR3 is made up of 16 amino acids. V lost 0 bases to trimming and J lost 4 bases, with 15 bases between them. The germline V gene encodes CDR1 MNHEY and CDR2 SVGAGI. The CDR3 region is CASSYSYSGDFYGYTF. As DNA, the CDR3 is TGTGCCAGCAGTTACTCTTATTCAGGAGATTTCTATGGCTACACCTTC.

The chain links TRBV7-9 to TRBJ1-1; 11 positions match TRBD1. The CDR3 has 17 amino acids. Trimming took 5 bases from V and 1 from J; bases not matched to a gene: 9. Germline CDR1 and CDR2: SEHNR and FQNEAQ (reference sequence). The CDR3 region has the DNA TGTGCCAGCAGCAATTTAGGACAGGGGGCGAAGAACACTGAAGCTTTCTTT. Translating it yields CASSNLGQGAKNTEAFF.

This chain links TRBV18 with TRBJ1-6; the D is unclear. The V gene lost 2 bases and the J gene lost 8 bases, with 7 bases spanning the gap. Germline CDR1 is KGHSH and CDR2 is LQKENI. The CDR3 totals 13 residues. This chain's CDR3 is CASSPGEDSPLHF. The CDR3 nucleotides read TGTGCCAGCTCACCAGGGGAGGATTCACCCCTCCACTTT.

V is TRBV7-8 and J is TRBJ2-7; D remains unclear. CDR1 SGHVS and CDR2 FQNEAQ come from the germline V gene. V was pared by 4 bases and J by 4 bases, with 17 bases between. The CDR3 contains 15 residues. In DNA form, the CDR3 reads TGTGCCAGCAGCTCCAGCACGAAAGCCGTATACGAGCAGTACTTC. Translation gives CASSSSTKAVYEQYF.

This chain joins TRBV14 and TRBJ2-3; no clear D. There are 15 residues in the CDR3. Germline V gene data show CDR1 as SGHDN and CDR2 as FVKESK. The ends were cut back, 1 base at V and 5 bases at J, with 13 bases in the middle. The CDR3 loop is CASSQGLRQLDTQYF. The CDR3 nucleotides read TGTGCCAGCAGCCAAGGGCTGCGGCAGCTAGATACGCAGTATTTT. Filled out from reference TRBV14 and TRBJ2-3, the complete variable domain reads EAGVTQFPSHSVIEKGQTVTLRCDPISGHDNLYWYRRVMGKEIKFLLHFVKESKQDESGMPNNRFLAERTGGTYSTLKVQPAELEDSGVYFCASSQGLRQLDTQYFGPGTRLTVL.

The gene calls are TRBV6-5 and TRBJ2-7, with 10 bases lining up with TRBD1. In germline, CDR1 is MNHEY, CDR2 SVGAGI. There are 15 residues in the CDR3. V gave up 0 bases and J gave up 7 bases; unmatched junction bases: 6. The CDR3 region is CASSYSGTGVFEQYF. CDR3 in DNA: TGTGCCAGCAGTTACTCCGGGACAGGGGTCTTTGAGCAGTACTTC.

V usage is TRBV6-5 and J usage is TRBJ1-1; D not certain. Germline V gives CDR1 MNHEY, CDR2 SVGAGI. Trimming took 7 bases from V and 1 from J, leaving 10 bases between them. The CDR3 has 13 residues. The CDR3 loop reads CASMDPRNTEAFF. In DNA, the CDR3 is TGTGCCAGCATGGACCCGAGGAACACTGAAGCTTTCTTT.

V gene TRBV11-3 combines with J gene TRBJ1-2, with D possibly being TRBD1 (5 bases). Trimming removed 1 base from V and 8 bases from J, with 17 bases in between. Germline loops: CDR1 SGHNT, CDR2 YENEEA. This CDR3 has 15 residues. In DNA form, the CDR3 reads TGTGCCAGCAGCTTAGCCAAACGGGGGGGTGTCGGCTACACCTTC. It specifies CASSLAKRGGVGYTF. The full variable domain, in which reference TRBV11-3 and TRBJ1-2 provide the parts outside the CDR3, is EAGVVQSPRYKIIEKKQPVAFWCNPISGHNTLYWYLQNLGQGPELLIRYENEEAVDDSQLPKDRFSAERLKGVDSTLKIQPAELGDSAVYLCASSLAKRGGVGYTFGSGTRLTVV.

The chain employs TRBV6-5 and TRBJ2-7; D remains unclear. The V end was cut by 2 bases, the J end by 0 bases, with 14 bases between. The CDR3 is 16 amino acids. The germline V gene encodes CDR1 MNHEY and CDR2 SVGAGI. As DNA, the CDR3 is TGTGCCAGCAGTTACGATTTCGTCAGAAGCTCCTACGAGCAGTACTTC. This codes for CASSYDFVRSSYEQYF.

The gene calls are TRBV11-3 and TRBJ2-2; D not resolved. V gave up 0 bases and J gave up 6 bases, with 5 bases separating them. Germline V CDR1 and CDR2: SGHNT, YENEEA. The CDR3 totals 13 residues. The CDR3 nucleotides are TGTGCCAGCAGCTTAGAGGGCCCCGGGGAGCTGTTTTTT. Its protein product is CASSLEGPGELFF.

CDR3 loop: CASSQVGSETQYF. In nucleotides, the CDR3 is TGTGCCAGCAGCCAAGTGGGCAGCGAGACCCAGTACTTC. V usage is TRBV3-1 (or the pseudogene TRBV3-2) and J usage is TRBJ2-5; D is unresolved. The CDR3 has 13 residues. CDR1 is LGHDT, CDR2 YNNKEL, per germline (reference sequence). Trimming shortened V by 1 base and J by 5 bases, and 8 bases separated the two germline ends.

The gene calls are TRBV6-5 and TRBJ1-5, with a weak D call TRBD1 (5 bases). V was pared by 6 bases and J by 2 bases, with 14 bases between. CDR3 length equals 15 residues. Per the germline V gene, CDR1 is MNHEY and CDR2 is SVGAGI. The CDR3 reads CASSQLLGGNQPQHF. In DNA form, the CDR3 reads TGTGCCAGCAGCCAACTGTTGGGGGGCAATCAGCCCCAGCATTTT.

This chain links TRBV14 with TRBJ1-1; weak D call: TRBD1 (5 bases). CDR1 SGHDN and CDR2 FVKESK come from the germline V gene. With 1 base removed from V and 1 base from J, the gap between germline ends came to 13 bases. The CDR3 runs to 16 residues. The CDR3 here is CASSQGQGWANTEAFF. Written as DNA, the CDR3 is TGTGCCAGCAGCCAAGGGCAGGGATGGGCGAACACTGAAGCTTTCTTT.

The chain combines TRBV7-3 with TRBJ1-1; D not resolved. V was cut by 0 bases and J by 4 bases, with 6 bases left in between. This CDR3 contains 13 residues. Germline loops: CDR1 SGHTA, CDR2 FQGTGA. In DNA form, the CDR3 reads TGTGCCAGCAGCTTAACAGAGATCACTGAAGCTTTCTTT. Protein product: CASSLTEITEAFF.

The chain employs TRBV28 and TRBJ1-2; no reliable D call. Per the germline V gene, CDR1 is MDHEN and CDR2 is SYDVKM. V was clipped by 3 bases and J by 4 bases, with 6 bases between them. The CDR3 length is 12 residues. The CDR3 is CASSFLSYGYTF. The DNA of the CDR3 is TGTGCCAGCAGTTTTCTGAGCTATGGCTACACCTTC.

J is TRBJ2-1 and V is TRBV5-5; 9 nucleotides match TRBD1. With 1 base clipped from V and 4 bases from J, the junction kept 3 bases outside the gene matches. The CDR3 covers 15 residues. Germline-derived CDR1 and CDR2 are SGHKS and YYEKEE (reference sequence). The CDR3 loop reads CASSLLGQGYNEQFF. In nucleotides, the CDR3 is TGTGCCAGCAGCTTGCTGGGACAGGGATACAATGAGCAGTTCTTC. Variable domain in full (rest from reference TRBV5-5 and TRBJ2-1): DAGVTQSPTHLIKTRGQQVTLRCSPISGHKSVSWYQQVLGQGPQFIFQYYEKEERGRGNFPDRFSARQFPNYSSELNVNALLLGDSALYLCASSLLGQGYNEQFFGPGTRLTVL.